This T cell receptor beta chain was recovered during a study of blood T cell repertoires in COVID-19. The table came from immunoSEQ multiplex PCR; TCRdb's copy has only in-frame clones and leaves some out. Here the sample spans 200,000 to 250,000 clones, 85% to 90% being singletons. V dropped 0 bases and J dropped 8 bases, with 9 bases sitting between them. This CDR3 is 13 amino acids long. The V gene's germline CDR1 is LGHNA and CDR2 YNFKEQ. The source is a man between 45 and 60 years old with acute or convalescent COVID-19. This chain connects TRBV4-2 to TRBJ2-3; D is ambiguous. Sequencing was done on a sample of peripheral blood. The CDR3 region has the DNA TGTGCCAGCAGCCAAGAAGAAACGGGTACGCAGTATTTT. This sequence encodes CASSQEETGTQYF.